This T cell receptor beta chain was identified in a study of response to subunit inactivated influenza vaccine. Findings of the study overall: Authors suggested few new T cells are recruited by each seasonal influenza vaccination.

TCRdb processed the RT-PCR reads anew with MiXCR; each CDR3 protein has one entry. The profile shows about 500,000 distinct CDR3 sequences, more than 15% of them singletons. A remark on this clonotype: Its antigen is currently unknown.

The specimen comprised CD4+ T cells sorted from PBMCs, sampled about 24 months after vaccination. This TCR was recovered from a man in his fifties or sixties who received an inactivated influenza vaccine.

The CDR3 nucleotides read TGTGCCAGCAGAACCTCGGACATAGAGCTGTTTTTT. Translation gives CASRTSDIELFF. The V gene is TRBV28, the J gene TRBJ2-2, with D tentatively TRBD1 (5 bases). The V end lost 6 bases, the J end lost 11 bases, and 13 bases lay between the germline ends. Per the germline V gene, CDR1 is MDHEN and CDR2 is SYDVKM. There are 12 residues in the CDR3.